These 4 T cell receptor beta chains share one sample of origin, sequenced in a study of T cells in Graves' hyperthyroidism and ophthalmopathy. Amplified regions were TCR beta CDR3 sequences from RNA transcripts. The TCR CDR3 was amplified in a first-round RT-PCR using the HTBI primer set. TCRdb processed the multiplex PCR reads anew with MiXCR; each CDR3 protein has one entry. The table records around 250,000 distinct CDR3 sequences, approximately 14% of them present only once. Sequenced material: blood. The receptors shown here come from a woman between 35 and 50 years old with Graves' hyperthyroidism that later progressed to Graves' ophthalmopathy.

This clonotype was detected many times. This chain connects TRBV20-1 to TRBJ2-7; 8 bases map to TRBD2. CDR1 is DFQATT and CDR2 is SNEGSKA in the germline V gene (reference sequence). Trimming took 6 bases from V and 1 from J; bases not matched to a gene: 2. This CDR3 is built from 12 residues. CDR3 amino acids: CSAIAGSYEQYF. CDR3 DNA sequence: TGCAGTGCAATAGCGGGGTCCTACGAGCAGTACTTC.

The count of this clonotype is one. With a much larger clone just one base away, this may be a read error. The V and J genes are TRBV14 and TRBJ1-1; tentatively, D is TRBD1 (5 bases). Germline-derived CDR1 and CDR2 are SGHDN and FVKESK. This CDR3 has 16 residues. In DNA, the CDR3 is TGTGCCAGCAGCCATCACTTTCGACAGAAGAGGACTGAAGCTTTGTTT. It encodes CASSHHFRQKRTEALF.

The rearrangement uses TRBV14 and TRBJ2-3; D gene ambiguous. Trimming stripped 6 bases from V and 5 bases from J, with 9 bases between. Germline V gene data show CDR1 as SGHDN and CDR2 as FVKESK. The CDR3 consists of 12 residues. The CDR3 DNA sequence: TGTGCCAGCAGTGCTTATAGAGATACGCAGTATTTT. As protein: CASSAYRDTQYF.

The chain employs TRBV19 and TRBJ1-5; D gene uncertain. With 1 base removed from V and 4 bases from J, the gap between germline ends came to 5 bases. This CDR3 is built from 13 residues. Germline V lookup: CDR1 LNHDA, CDR2 SQIVND (reference sequence). CDR3 coding DNA: TGTGCCAGTAGTATAGGGGTTAATCAGCCCCAGCATTTT. Translated: CASSIGVNQPQHF. Drawing the rest from reference TRBV19 and TRBJ1-5, the complete variable domain is DGGITQSPKYLFRKEGQNVTLSCEQNLNHDAMYWYRQDPGQGLRLIYYSQIVNDFQKGDIAEGYSVSREKKESFPLTVTSAQKNPTAFYLCASSIGVNQPQHFGDGTRLSIL.